The source of this TCR beta chain is a study of blood T cell repertoires in COVID-19. Study background: Some COVID-19 samples were acute and others convalescent; all came from the United States, Italy and Spain.

This CDR3 comprises 15 residues. The trim removed 5 bases at V and 6 bases at J, leaving 9 bases unmatched. CDR1 is ENHRY, CDR2 SYGVKD, per germline. The data were produced by immunoSEQ multiplex PCR, yet TCRdb's version contains in-frame clones alone and is incomplete. In the table there are fewer than 350,000 clones, around 81% of which are singletons. The rearrangement links TRBV10-3 to TRBJ2-7, with TRBD1 matching over 11 bases. The source is a woman aged 60-75 years with active or convalescent COVID-19. Specimen: peripheral blood. The CDR3 sequence is CAISRTGGAVGEQYF. The CDR3 DNA reads TGTGCCATCAGTCGGACAGGGGGCGCGGTTGGCGAGCAGTACTTC.